These 19 T cell receptor beta chains came from one sample sequenced in a study of T cell responses to AZD1222 COVID-19 vaccine. Assay used: immunoSEQ multiplex PCR; TCRdb lists only in-frame clones, some missing. The table shows fewer than 120,000 clones, with approximately 85% occurring only once. Sample: peripheral blood, taken on day 0 of AZD1222 vaccination. Source of these receptors: an adult in good health.

The V gene is TRBV3-1 (or the pseudogene TRBV3-2), the J gene TRBJ1-2; D remains ambiguous. This CDR3 comprises 12 residues. The germline gives CDR1 LGHDT, CDR2 YNNKEL (reference sequence). Trimming pared 6 bases from V and 2 bases from J, leaving 7 bases between. The CDR3 DNA sequence: TGTGCCAGCAGGGGCAGGAACTATGGCTACACCTTC. Amino acid sequence: CASRGRNYGYTF.

The chain links TRBV10-2 to TRBJ2-7; 9 nucleotides align to TRBD1. The trim removed 5 bases at V and 2 bases at J, leaving 4 bases unmatched. CDR3 length equals 14 residues. Germline V gene data show CDR1 as WSHSY and CDR2 as SAAADI. In nucleotides, the CDR3 is TGCGCCAGCAGTTGGACAGGGGAGGCCTACGAGCAGTACTTC. Translation: CASSWTGEAYEQYF.

This chain connects TRBV7-9 to TRBJ1-2; TRBD1 might be the D (5 bases). Trimming removed 2 bases from V and 1 base from J, with 11 bases in between. The CDR3 spans 15 residues. Germline V gives CDR1 SEHNR, CDR2 FQNEAQ (reference sequence). CDR3 nucleotides: TGTGCCAGCAGCTTACCGACAGACCTTAACTATGGCTACACCTTC. It encodes CASSLPTDLNYGYTF. Full variable domain (remainder filled in from reference TRBV7-9 and TRBJ1-2): DTGVSQNPRHKITKRGQNVTFRCDPISEHNRLYWYRQTLGQGPEFLTYFQNEAQLEKSRLLSDRFSAERPKGSFSTLEIQRTEQGDSAMYLCASSLPTDLNYGYTFGSGTRLTVV.

A single count supports this clone. The rearrangement joins TRBV7-2 to TRBJ1-2; 7 nucleotides match TRBD1. The CDR3 extends over 15 amino acids. V lost 4 bases, J lost 4 bases, and 9 bases stayed unmatched. Germline V CDR1 and CDR2: SGHTA, FQGNSA. CDR3 protein: CASSSNLQGTYGYTF. The CDR3 DNA reads as TGTGCCAGCAGCTCGAACTTACAGGGGACCTATGGCTACACCTTC. Complete variable domain (other parts from reference TRBV7-2 and TRBJ1-2): GAGVSQSPSNKVTEKGKDVELRCDPISGHTALYWYRQSLGQGLEFLIYFQGNSAPDKSGLPSDRFSAERTGGSVSTLTIQRTQQEDSAVYLCASSSNLQGTYGYTFGSGTRLTVV.

The chain is built from TRBV6-4 and TRBJ2-5, with D possibly being TRBD2 (6 bases). Germline CDR1 reads MRHNA; CDR2 reads SNTAGT. V lost 5 bases and J lost 1, with 20 bases in between. CDR3 length equals 17 residues. CDR3 in amino acids: CASSRETPPETQETQYF. CDR3 DNA sequence: TGTGCCAGCAGTCGGGAGACCCCCCCCGAAACCCAAGAGACCCAGTACTTC.

The chain uses TRBV9 and TRBJ2-3; tentative D call: TRBD1 (6 bases). Germline values: CDR1 SGDLS, CDR2 YYNGEE. V lost 2 bases, J lost 2 bases, and 27 bases lay in between. The CDR3 covers 20 residues. CDR3 sequence: CASSVGKGQGRRLNTDTQYF. In DNA, the CDR3 is TGTGCCAGCAGCGTGGGTAAAGGGCAGGGGAGACGACTGAACACAGATACGCAGTATTTT.

The chain combines TRBV19 with TRBJ1-2, with a tentative D call TRBD1 (5 bases). Trimming removed 7 bases from V and 4 bases from J, with 13 bases in between. The CDR3 length is 13 residues. Germline loops: CDR1 LNHDA, CDR2 SQIVND (reference sequence). The CDR3 region is CASTKTDAYGYTF. Written as DNA, the CDR3 is TGTGCCAGTACCAAGACAGATGCCTATGGCTACACCTTC.

The chain recombines TRBV7-8 with TRBJ1-4; D gene unclear. The V gene's germline CDR1 is SGHVS and CDR2 FQNEAQ. V was trimmed by 5 bases and J by 1 base, leaving 8 bases between them. CDR3 length equals 14 residues. The CDR3 loop reads CASSRGRTNEKLFF. The CDR3 DNA reads as TGTGCCAGCAGCCGTGGGAGAACTAATGAAAAACTGTTTTTT. Combining the CDR3 with reference TRBV7-8 and TRBJ1-4 gives the whole variable domain GAGVSQSPRYKVAKRGQDVALRCDPISGHVSLFWYQQALGQGPEFLTYFQNEAQLDKSGLPSDRFFAERPEGSVSTLKIQRTQQEDSAVYLCASSRGRTNEKLFFGSGTQLSVL.

The chain links TRBV28 to TRBJ2-7; 8 positions agree with TRBD2. Germline CDR1 and CDR2: MDHEN and SYDVKM. This CDR3 comprises 15 residues. V dropped 4 bases and J dropped 5; count of bases not matched to a gene: 10. CDR3 in amino acids: CASSYEAGAYNEQYF. In DNA form, the CDR3 reads TGTGCCAGCAGTTACGAAGCGGGAGCGTACAACGAGCAGTACTTC.

The chain joins TRBV4-1 to TRBJ1-4, with D unclear. Germline values: CDR1 MGHRA, CDR2 YSYEKL. The V gene lost 2 bases and the J gene lost 7 bases, with 11 bases spanning the gap. The CDR3 runs to 14 residues. CDR3 in DNA: TGCGCCAGCAGCCAACCGGACTTTATTGAAAAACTGTTTTTT. Amino acid sequence: CASSQPDFIEKLFF.

A single count supports this clone. The rearrangement uses TRBV28 and TRBJ1-2; D remains ambiguous. Trimming cost V 2 bases and J 0 bases, with 13 bases left between them. This CDR3 is built from 16 residues. Germline CDR1 MDHEN, CDR2 SYDVKM. CDR3 in amino acids: CASSLKGWVTNYGYTF. The DNA for the CDR3 is TGTGCCAGCAGTTTAAAAGGCTGGGTTACTAACTATGGCTACACCTTC.

The V gene is TRBV20-1, the J gene TRBJ2-7; no clear D. The CDR3 spans 11 residues. V dropped 3 bases and J dropped 5 bases, with 8 bases sitting between them. Germline-derived CDR1 and CDR2 are DFQATT and SNEGSKA (reference sequence). CDR3 DNA: TGCAGTGCTAGGTTTGCCCACGAGCAGTACTTC. Residues: CSARFAHEQYF.

The chain carries TRBV4-3 and TRBJ1-2; the match to TRBD1 covers 12 bases. Trimming at V came to 0 bases and at J to 8 bases, leaving 7 bases not matched to a gene. The CDR3 has 16 residues. CDR1 and CDR2 from the germline V gene are LGHNA and YSLEER. CDR3 sequence reads: CASSQEGGQGARGYTF. CDR3 nucleotide sequence: TGCGCCAGCAGCCAAGAAGGGGGACAGGGGGCAAGAGGCTACACCTTC.

This clone was observed a handful of times. The chain joins TRBV9 to TRBJ2-3, with TRBD2 as a possible D gene (6 bases). CDR3 length equals 15 residues. Germline values: CDR1 SGDLS, CDR2 YYNGEE. Between the trimmed V and J ends, which lost 0 bases and 2 bases, there was a span of 10 bases. This CDR3 reads CASSVVAGSTDTQYF. CDR3 coding DNA: TGTGCCAGCAGCGTAGTGGCGGGGTCCACAGATACGCAGTATTTT.

The chain recombines TRBV6-6 with TRBJ2-2; D not resolved. The CDR3 runs to 12 residues. Germline loops: CDR1 MNHNY, CDR2 SVGAGI (reference sequence). Trimming removed 0 bases from V and 8 bases from J, with 4 bases in between. This CDR3 reads CASSYSTGELFF. The CDR3 DNA is TGTGCCAGCAGTTACTCGACGGGGGAGCTGTTTTTT.

J is TRBJ1-3 and V is TRBV14, with 10 positions matching TRBD1. V lost 3 bases to trimming and J lost 0 bases; unmatched junction nucleotides: 11. Per germline, CDR1 SGHDN and CDR2 FVKESK. This CDR3 is built from 19 residues. DNA of the CDR3: TGTGCCAGCAGCCAGACCGGGACAGGGGCCTTTTACTCTGGAAACACCATATATTTT. It translates to CASSQTGTGAFYSGNTIYF.

The V call is TRBV11-2, the J call TRBJ2-3; D tentatively reads TRBD1 or TRBD2 (5 bases each). The ends were cut back, 3 bases at V and 5 bases at J, with 18 bases in the middle. This CDR3 has 16 amino acids. The germline V gene has CDR1 SGHAT and CDR2 FQNNGV. CDR3 sequence: CASSFIAQGRGDTQYF. CDR3 sequence (DNA): TGTGCCAGCAGCTTTATCGCCCAGGGTCGGGGAGATACGCAGTATTTT.

This chain links TRBV19 with TRBJ2-3, with 11 bases aligning to TRBD2. This CDR3 comprises 17 residues. Trimming took 1 base from V and 0 from J; bases not matched to a gene: 3. The germline V gene has CDR1 LNHDA and CDR2 SQIVND (reference sequence). The CDR3 loop reads CASSIVRLAGSTDTQYF. In nucleotides, the CDR3 is TGTGCCAGTAGTATAGTCCGACTAGCGGGGAGCACAGATACGCAGTATTTT.

This clone appeared many times. The V gene is TRBV28, the J gene TRBJ2-7, with no clear D. The V gene's germline CDR1 is MDHEN and CDR2 SYDVKM. Between the trimmed V and J ends, which lost 6 bases and 6 bases, there was a span of 15 bases. This CDR3 has 13 amino acids. Here the CDR3 reads CASSLRNPPEQYF. The DNA for the CDR3 is TGTGCCAGCAGCCTCAGGAATCCCCCCGAGCAGTACTTC.